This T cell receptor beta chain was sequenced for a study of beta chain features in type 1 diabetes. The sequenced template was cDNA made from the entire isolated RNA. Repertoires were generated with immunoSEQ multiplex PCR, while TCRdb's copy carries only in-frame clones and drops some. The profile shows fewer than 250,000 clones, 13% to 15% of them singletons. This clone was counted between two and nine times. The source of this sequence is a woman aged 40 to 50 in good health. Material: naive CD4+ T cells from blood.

The CDR3, as DNA: TGTGCCAGTAGTGAGTCTCAAGAGACCCAGTACTTC. This translates into CASSESQETQYF. This sequence joins TRBV19 and TRBJ2-5; D remains ambiguous. V was shortened by 5 bases and J by 2 bases, with 6 bases between the two germline ends. The CDR3 is made up of 12 amino acids. The germline V gene encodes CDR1 LNHDA and CDR2 SQIVND (reference sequence).